This TCR beta chain was captured by sequencing in a study of tumor-infiltrating lymphocytes in oesophageal squamous cell carcinoma. CDR3 length: 13 residues. With 1 base removed from V and 4 bases from J, the gap between germline ends came to 6 bases. The germline gives CDR1 SGHVT, CDR2 SQSDAQ. TCRdb reprocessed the PCR reads with MiXCR, giving one entry per CDR3 protein. Seen here are around 26,000 distinct CDR3 sequences, more than 35% observed once, and the top ten hold around 23%. The receptor was isolated from a male donor with esophageal squamous cell carcinoma. The chain recombines TRBV7-4 with TRBJ2-3; D unresolved. Input material: esophageal tumor tissue. The CDR3, as DNA: TGTGCCAGCAGCTTAGGAAACCCAGATACGCAGTATTTT. It translates to CASSLGNPDTQYF.